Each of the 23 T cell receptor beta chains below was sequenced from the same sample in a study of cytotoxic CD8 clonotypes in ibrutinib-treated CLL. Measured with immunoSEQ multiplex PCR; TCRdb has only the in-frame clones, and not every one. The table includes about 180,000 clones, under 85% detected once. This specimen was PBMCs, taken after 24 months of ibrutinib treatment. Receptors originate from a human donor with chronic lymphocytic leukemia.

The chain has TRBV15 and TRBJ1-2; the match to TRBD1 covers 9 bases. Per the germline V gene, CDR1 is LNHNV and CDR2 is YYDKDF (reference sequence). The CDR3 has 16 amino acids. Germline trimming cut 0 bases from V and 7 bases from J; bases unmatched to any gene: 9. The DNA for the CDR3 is TGTGCCACCAGCAGAGAGGACAGGGGCGCTCGGGGTGGCTACACCTTC. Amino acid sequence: CATSREDRGARGGYTF.

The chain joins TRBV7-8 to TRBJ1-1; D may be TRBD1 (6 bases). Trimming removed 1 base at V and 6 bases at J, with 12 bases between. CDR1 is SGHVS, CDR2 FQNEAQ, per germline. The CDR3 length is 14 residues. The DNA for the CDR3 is TGTGCCAGCAGCTTAGACAGGGCCCTTCCTGAAGCTTTCTTT. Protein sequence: CASSLDRALPEAFF.

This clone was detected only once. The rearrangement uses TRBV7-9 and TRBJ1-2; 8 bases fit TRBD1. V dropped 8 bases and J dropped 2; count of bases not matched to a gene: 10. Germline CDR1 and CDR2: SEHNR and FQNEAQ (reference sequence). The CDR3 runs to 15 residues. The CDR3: CASSTPGGANYGYTF. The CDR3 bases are TGTGCCAGCTCAACCCCAGGGGGCGCGAACTATGGCTACACCTTC.

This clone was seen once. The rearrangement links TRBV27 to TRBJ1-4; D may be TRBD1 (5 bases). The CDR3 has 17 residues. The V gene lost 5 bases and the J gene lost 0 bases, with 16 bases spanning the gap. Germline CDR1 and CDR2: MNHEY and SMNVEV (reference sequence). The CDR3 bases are TGTGCCAGCAGTCCGGGGGTGGACATGTCAACTAATGAAAAACTGTTTTTT. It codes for CASSPGVDMSTNEKLFF.

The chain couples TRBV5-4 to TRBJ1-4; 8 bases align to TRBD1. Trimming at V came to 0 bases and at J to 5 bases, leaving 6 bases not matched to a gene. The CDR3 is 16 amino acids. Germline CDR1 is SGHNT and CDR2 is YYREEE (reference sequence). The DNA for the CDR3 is TGTGCCAGCAGCTTGGCCGGACAGGGAGGAAATGAAAAACTGTTTTTT. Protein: CASSLAGQGGNEKLFF. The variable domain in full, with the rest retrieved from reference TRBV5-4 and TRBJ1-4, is ETGVTQSPTHLIKTRGQQVTLRCSSQSGHNTVSWYQQALGQGPQFIFQYYREEENGRGNFPPRFSGLQFPNYSSELNVNALELDDSALYLCASSLAGQGGNEKLFFGSGTQLSVL.

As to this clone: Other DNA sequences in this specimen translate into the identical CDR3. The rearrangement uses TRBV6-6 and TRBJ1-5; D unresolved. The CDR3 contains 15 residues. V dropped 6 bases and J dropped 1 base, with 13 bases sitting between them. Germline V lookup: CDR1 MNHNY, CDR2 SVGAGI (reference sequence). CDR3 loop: CASSRGGVSNQPQHF. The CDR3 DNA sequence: TGTGCCAGCAGCAGAGGTGGGGTAAGCAATCAGCCCCAGCATTTT.

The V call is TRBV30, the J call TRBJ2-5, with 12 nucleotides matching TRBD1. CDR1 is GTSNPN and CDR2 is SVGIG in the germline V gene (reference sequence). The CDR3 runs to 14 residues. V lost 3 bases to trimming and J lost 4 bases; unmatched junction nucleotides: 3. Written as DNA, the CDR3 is TGTGCCTGGAGGGGGACAGGGGGCCGAGAGACCCAGTACTTC. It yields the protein CAWRGTGGRETQYF.

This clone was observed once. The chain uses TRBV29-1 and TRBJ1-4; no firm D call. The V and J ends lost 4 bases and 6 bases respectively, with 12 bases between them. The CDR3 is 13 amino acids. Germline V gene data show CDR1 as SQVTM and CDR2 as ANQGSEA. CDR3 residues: CSVGGVEDEKLFF. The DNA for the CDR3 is TGCAGCGTTGGTGGGGTAGAGGATGAAAAACTGTTTTTT. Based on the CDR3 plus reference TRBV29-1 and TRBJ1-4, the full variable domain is SAVISQKPSRDICQRGTSLTIQCQVDSQVTMMFWYRQQPGQSLTLIATANQGSEATYESGFVIDKFPISRPNLTFSTLTVSNMSPEDSSIYLCSVGGVEDEKLFFGSGTQLSVL.

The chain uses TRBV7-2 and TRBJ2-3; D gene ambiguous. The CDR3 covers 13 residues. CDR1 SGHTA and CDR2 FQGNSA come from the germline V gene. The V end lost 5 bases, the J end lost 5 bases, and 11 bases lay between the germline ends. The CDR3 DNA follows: TGTGCCAGCAGCCCCTTACCAGGAGATACGCAGTATTTT. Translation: CASSPLPGDTQYF.

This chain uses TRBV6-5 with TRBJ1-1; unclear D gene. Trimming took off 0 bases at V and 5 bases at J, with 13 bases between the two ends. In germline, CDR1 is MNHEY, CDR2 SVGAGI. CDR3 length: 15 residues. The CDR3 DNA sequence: TGTGCCAGCAGTTACTCGTCGTGGGTGGGAACTGAAGCTTTCTTT. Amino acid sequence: CASSYSSWVGTEAFF.

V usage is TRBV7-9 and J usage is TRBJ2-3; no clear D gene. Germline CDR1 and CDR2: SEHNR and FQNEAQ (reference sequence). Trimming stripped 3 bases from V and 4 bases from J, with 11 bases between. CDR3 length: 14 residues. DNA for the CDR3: TGTGCCAGCAGCTTGGGCGAAAGGGCAGATACGCAGTATTTT. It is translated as CASSLGERADTQYF. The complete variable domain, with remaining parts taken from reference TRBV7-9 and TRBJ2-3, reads DTGVSQNPRHKITKRGQNVTFRCDPISEHNRLYWYRQTLGQGPEFLTYFQNEAQLEKSRLLSDRFSAERPKGSFSTLEIQRTEQGDSAMYLCASSLGERADTQYFGPGTRLTVL.

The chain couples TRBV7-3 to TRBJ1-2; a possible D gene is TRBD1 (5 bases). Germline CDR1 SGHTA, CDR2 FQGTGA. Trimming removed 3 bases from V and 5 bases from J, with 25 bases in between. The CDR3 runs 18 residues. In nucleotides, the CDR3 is TGTGCCAGCAGCTTGGGTCCCCCGGGGCTTGCTCAAACTTATGGCTACACCTTC. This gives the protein CASSLGPPGLAQTYGYTF.

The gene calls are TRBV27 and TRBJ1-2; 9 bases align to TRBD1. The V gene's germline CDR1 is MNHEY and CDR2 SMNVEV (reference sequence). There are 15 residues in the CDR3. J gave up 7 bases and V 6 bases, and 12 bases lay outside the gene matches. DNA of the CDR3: TGTGCCAGCAGGTCCCGGGACAGGGTGGTGGGTGGCTACACCTTC. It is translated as CASRSRDRVVGGYTF.

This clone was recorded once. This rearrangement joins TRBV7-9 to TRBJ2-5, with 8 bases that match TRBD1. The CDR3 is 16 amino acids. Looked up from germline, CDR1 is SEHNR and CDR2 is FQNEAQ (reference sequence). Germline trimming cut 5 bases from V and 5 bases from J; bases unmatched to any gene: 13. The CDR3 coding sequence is TGTGCCAGCAGCGCTCCCGGGACAGGAGAGAGGGAGACCCAGTACTTC. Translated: CASSAPGTGERETQYF.

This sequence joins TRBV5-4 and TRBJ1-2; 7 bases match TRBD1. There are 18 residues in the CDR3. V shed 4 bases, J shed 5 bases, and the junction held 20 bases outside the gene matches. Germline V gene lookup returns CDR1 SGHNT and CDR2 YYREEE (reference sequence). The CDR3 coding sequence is TGTGCCAGCAGCAGAGACCAGGGGCGAGGGGGCCTTAAGTATGGCTACACCTTC. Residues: CASSRDQGRGGLKYGYTF. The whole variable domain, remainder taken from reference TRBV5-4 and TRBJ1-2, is ETGVTQSPTHLIKTRGQQVTLRCSSQSGHNTVSWYQQALGQGPQFIFQYYREEENGRGNFPPRFSGLQFPNYSSELNVNALELDDSALYLCASSRDQGRGGLKYGYTFGSGTRLTVV.

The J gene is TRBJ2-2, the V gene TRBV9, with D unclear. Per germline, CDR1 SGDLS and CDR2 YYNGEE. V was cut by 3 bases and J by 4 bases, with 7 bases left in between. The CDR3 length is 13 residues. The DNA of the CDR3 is TGTGCCAGCAGCGCTCGTAGCACCGGGGAGCTGTTTTTT. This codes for CASSARSTGELFF.

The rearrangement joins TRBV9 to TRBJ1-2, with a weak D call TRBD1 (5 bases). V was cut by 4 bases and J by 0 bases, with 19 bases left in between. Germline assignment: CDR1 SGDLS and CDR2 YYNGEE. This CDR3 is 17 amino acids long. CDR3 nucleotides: TGTGCCAGCAGCCCATTGGGGGTCGGTGGGGCTAACTATGGCTACACCTTC. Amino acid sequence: CASSPLGVGGANYGYTF.

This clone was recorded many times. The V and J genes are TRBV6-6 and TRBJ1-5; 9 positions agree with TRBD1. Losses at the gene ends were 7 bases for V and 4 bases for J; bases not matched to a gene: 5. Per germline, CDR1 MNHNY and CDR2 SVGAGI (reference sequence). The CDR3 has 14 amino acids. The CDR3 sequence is CASTSGTGNQPQHF. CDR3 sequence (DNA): TGTGCCAGCACCTCCGGGACAGGGAATCAGCCCCAGCATTTT.

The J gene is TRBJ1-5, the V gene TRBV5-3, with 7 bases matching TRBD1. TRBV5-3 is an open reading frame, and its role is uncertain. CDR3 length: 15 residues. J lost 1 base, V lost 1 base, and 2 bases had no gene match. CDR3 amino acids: CARSLRGQSNQPQHF. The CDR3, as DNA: TGTGCCAGAAGCTTGAGGGGACAGAGCAATCAGCCCCAGCATTTT.

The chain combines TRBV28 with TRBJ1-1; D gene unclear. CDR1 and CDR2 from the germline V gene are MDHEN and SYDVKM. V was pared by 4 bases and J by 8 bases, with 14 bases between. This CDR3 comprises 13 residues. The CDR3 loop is CASSSFDRREAFF. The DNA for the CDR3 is TGTGCCAGCAGTTCCTTTGATCGTAGGGAAGCTTTCTTT.

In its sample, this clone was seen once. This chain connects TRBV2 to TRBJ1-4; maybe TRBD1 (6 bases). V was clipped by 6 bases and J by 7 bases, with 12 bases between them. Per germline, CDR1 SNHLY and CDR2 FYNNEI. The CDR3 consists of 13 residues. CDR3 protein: CASRATGSEKLFF. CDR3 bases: TGTGCCAGCAGGGCTACAGGGAGTGAAAAACTGTTTTTT.

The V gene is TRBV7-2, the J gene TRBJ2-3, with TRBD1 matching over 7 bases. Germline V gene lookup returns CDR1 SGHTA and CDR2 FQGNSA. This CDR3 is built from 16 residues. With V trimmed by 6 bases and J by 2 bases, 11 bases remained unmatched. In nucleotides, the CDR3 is TGTGCCAGCAGTCCTAGCCGGGACAGATACACAGATACGCAGTATTTT. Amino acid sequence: CASSPSRDRYTDTQYF.

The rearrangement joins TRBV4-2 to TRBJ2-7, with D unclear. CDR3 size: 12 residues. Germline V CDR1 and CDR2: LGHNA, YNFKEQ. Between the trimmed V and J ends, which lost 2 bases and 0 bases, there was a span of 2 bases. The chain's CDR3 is CASSQSSYEQYF. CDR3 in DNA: TGTGCCAGCAGCCAAAGCTCCTACGAGCAGTACTTC.